Sequencing of this T cell receptor beta chain was carried out in a study of shared clonotypes between healthy human individuals (dated by TCRdb to about 2020). For the study in its entirety: The cohort included three men and a couple of women between 18 and 49 years of age. For each donor, three plates each were used for CD4 naive and CD4 memory, two plates were used for CD8 naive, and one plate was used for CD8 memory. To estimate repertoire size and how much clonotype sharing occurs between individuals, the study deeply sequenced the blood TCR repertoires of several healthy adults. To increase sequencing depth and limit assay-specific biases, TCR repertoire library preparation and sequencing were carried out by different laboratories using diverse techniques. Each donor's leukapheresis produced roughly between about 0.8 and 8.9 billion PBMCs. Broader findings and caveats from the paper: The genetic and exposure-history diversity represented was limited by the small number of donors. Across four donors, approximately 5% of naive CD4, approximately 3.6% of naive CD8, 2% to 2.5% of memory CD4, and approximately 0.4% of memory CD8 clonotypes were shared. Sampling was restricted to blood, and TCR repertoires in tissue are likely to differ from TCR repertoires in blood. Compared with non-shared clonotypes, the clonotypes found in all four sorted-subset donors had higher generation probabilities. Naive subsets generally had larger estimated clonotype richness than memory subsets. Even with the large sequencing depth, rarefaction of the sorted-subset datasets indicated that sequencing was incomplete. Pairwise subsampling indicated that sequencing depth was expected to affect the degree of clonotype sharing among donors.

TCR CDR3 regions were amplified from genomic DNA by multiplex PCR using the deep immunoSEQ assay. Extracted genomic DNA from each cell subset was spread evenly across all wells of several immunoSEQ 96-well plates, with each plate serving as a replicate. Each replicate PCR for sorted subsets received about 210 ng genomic DNA, equal to 30,000 or so T cell genomes. The purified libraries were quantified using a Qubit 3.0 fluorometer, sized with a Bioanalyzer 2100, and then quantified again using the KAPA Library Quantification kit. Each immunoSEQ 96-well plate was sequenced on its own single-read 150-cycle Illumina NextSeq 550 flow cell. In the paper's pipeline: Because only junctional sequences without quality scores were contained in the immunoSEQ output, filtering matching that applied to full-length reads could not be performed. Sequences were annotated with PyIR, a Python wrapper for IgBLAST v1.9, and V/J genes and CDR3 were assigned using IMGT germline references. Reads with weak V/J assignments (E-value above 1e-6), missing CDR3, stop codons, out-of-frame junctions, or ambiguous translated residues were removed. A V3J clonotype was defined by an identical inferred V gene, J gene, and CDR3 amino acid sequence. The percentage overlap between two repertoires was calculated by dividing the number of shared unique clonotypes by the size of the smaller repertoire. Richness of each repertoire was evaluated using RTK rarefaction, the Chao1 estimator, and Recon v2.1 estimates of unobserved clonotypes. Generation probabilities for all TCRbeta clonotypes obtained by the gDNA method from four donors were computed using OLGA. This immuneACCESS table, as held by TCRdb, lists in-frame sequences with V and J called but not all clones. Of the missing ones, under half trace to an unresolved V gene in checked studies; the others have no known cause. That table gives V, J and clone size, and the DNA gave D and trimming. Here the sample has about 2.1 million clones; over 85% occur a single time. The ten largest clones add up to around 1.7% of the sample.

The germline V gene (reference sequence) sets CDR1 to MNHEY and CDR2 to SMNVEV. Its CDR3 holds 16 amino acids, cysteine through phenylalanine. Kept here is only the CDR3 DNA, which spans 48 bases and is read in frame from base 1. Trimming costs V 8 bases and J 7 bases, and their ends lie 24 bases apart. CD8 naive samples were CD45RO-negative cells positively selected for CCR7, giving a CD45RA+CCR7+ population that excluded TemRA cells. Donors were healthy HIV-negative adults with no recently reported acute infections or vaccinations. Every donor was a Caucasian adult living in Nashville, Tennessee, USA. Blood was obtained by leukapheresis, after which PBMCs were separated by Ficoll-Histopaque density gradient centrifugation and cryopreserved in liquid nitrogen vapor phase. Analytical flow cytometry was used to check the purity and quantity of every magnetically sorted T cell population. From each sorted fraction, genomic DNA was isolated and quantified by UV absorbance on a Nanodrop 2000c.

Details on this clone: The clone's antigen remains unknown. Base qualities were left out, and no much larger clone turns up one base away.

The chain joins TRBV27 to TRBJ2-1; tentative D gene TRBD2, with 5 bases matching. The TCR sequence derives from a man younger than 30 in good health. Some clones in this sample may be carry-over from other donors' samples. Sequenced: naive CD8+ T cells from PBMCs. The cell subset or site label on this specimen signifies: CD45RA+CCR7+. The encoded CDR3 is CASGPIDLPGGNEQFF. The DNA reads TGTGCCAGCGGCCCGATAGACCTCCCAGGAGGAAATGAGCAGTTCTTC.